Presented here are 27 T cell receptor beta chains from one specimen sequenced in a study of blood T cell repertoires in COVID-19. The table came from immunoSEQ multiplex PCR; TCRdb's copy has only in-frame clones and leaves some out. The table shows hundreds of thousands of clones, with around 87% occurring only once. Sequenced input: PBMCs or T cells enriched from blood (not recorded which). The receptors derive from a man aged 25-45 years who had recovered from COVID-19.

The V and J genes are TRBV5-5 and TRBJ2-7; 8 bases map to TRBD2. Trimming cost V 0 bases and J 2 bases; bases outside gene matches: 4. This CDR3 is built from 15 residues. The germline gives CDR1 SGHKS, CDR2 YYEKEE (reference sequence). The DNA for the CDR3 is TGTGCCAGCAGCTTGGATGGACTAGCACCCTACGAGCAGTACTTC. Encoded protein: CASSLDGLAPYEQYF.

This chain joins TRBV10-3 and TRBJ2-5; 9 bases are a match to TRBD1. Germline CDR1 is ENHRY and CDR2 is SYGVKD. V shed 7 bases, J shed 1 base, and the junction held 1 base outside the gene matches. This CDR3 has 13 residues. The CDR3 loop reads CAIKQGAQETQYF. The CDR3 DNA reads TGTGCCATCAAACAGGGGGCCCAAGAGACCCAGTACTTC.

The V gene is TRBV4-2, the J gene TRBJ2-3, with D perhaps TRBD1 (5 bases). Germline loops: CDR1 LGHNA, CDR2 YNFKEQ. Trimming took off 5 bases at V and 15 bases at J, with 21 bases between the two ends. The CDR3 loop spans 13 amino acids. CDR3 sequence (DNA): TGTGCCAGCAGCGACACGGACAAGGGGTTTTTTTATTTT. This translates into CASSDTDKGFFYF.

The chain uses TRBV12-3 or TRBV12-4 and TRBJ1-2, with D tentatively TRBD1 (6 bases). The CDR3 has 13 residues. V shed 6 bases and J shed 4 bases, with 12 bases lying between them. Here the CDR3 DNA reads TGTGCCAGCAGAGTTACAGGGTCCTATGGCTACACCTTC. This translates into CASRVTGSYGYTF.

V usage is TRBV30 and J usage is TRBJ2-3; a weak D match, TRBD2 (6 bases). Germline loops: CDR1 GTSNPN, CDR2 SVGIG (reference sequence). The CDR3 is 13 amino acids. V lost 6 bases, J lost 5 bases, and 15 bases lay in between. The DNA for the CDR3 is TGTGCCTGCCGCGGGGACCTTCGAGATACGCAGTATTTT. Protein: CACRGDLRDTQYF.

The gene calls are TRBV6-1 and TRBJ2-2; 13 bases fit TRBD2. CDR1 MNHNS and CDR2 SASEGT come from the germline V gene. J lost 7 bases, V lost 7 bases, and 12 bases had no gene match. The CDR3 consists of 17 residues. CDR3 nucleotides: TGTGCCAGCACTAAAGCCGCCGGGACTAGCGGGATCGGGGAGCTGTTTTTT. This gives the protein CASTKAAGTSGIGELFF.

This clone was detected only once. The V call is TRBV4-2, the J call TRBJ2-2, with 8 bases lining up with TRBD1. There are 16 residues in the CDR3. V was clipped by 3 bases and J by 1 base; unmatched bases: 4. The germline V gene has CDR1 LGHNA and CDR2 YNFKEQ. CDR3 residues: CASSQIGQGNTGELFF. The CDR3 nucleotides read TGTGCCAGCAGCCAGATTGGACAGGGGAACACCGGGGAGCTGTTTTTT.

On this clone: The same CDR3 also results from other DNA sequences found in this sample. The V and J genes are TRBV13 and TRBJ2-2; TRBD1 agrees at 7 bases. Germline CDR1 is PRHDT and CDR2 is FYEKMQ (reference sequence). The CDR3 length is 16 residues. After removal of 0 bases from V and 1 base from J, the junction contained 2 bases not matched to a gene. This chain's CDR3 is CASSLGRQGNTGELFF. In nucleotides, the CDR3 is TGTGCCAGCAGCTTAGGCCGACAGGGGAACACCGGGGAGCTGTTTTTT. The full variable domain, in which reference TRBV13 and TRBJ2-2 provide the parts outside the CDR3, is AAGVIQSPRHLIKEKRETATLKCYPIPRHDTVYWYQQGPGQDPQFLISFYEKMQSDKGSIPDRFSAQQFSDYHSELNMSSLELGDSALYFCASSLGRQGNTGELFFGEGSRLTVL.

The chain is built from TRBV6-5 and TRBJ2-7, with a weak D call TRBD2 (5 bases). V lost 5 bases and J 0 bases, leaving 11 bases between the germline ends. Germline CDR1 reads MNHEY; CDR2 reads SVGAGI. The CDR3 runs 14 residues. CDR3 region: CASSTDGNSYEQYF. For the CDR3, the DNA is TGTGCCAGCAGTACTGACGGGAACTCCTACGAGCAGTACTTC.

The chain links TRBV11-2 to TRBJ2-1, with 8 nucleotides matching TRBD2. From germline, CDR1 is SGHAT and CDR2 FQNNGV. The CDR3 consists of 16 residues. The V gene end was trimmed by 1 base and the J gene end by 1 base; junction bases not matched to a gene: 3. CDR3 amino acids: CASSLVLAGSYNEQFF. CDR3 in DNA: TGTGCCAGCAGCTTAGTTTTAGCGGGATCCTACAATGAGCAGTTCTTC.

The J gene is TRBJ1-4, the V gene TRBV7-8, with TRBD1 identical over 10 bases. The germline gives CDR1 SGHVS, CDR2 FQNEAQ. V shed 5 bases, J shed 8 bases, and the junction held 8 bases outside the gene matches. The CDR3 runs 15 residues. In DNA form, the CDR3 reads TGTGCCAGCAGCCCCCGGGGACAGGGGAGGGAAAAACTGTTTTTT. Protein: CASSPRGQGREKLFF.

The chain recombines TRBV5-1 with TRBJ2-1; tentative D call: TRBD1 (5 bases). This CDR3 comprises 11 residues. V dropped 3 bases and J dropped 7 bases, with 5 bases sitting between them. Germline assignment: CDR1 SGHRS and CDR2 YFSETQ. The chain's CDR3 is CASSYRNEQFF. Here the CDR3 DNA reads TGCGCCAGCAGCTACAGGAATGAGCAGTTCTTC.

Here the CDR3 reads CASSSQGGELFF. In DNA form, the CDR3 reads TGCGCCAGCAGCTCCCAGGGGGGGGAGCTGTTTTTT. V and J are TRBV5-1 and TRBJ2-2; TRBD1 might be the D (6 bases). Trimming removed 3 bases at V and 8 bases at J, with 8 bases between. From germline, CDR1 is SGHRS and CDR2 YFSETQ. This CDR3 is 12 amino acids long.

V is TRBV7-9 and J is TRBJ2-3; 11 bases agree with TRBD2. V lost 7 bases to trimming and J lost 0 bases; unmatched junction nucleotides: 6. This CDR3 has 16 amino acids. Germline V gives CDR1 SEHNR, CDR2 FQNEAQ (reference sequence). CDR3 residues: CASTLGLAGSTDTQYF. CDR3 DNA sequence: TGTGCCAGCACCCTAGGACTAGCGGGTAGCACAGATACGCAGTATTTT.

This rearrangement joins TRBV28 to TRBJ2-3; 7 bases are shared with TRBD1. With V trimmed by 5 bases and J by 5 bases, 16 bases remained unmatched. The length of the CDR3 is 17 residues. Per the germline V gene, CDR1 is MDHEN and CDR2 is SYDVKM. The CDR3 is CASSLDRVYPPGDTQYF. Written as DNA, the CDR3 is TGTGCCAGCAGTCTAGACAGGGTTTACCCGCCAGGAGATACGCAGTATTTT.

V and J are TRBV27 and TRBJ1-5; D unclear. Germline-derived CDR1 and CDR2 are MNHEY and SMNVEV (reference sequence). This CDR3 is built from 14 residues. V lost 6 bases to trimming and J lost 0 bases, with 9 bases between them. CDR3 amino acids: CASSLTVSNQPQHF. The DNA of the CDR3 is TGTGCCAGCAGCCTTACGGTTAGCAATCAGCCCCAGCATTTT.

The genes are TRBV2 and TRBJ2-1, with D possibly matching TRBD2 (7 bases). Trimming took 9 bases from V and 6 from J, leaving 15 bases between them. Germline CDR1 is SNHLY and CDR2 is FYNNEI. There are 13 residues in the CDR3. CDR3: CASKGGASNEQFF. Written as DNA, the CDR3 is TGTGCCAGTAAAGGGGGGGCGAGCAATGAGCAGTTCTTC.

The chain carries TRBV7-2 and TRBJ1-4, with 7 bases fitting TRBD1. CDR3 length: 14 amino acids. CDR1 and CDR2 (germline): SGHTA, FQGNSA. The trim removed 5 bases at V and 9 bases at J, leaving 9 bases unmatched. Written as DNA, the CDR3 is TGTGCCAGCAGCGCGGACAGGACCTATAAAAAACTGTTTTTT. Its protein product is CASSADRTYKKLFF.

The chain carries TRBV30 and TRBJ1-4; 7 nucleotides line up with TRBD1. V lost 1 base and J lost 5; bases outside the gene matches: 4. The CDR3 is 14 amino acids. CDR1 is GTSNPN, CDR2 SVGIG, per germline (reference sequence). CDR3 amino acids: CAWSGQGGNEKLFF. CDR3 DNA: TGTGCCTGGAGTGGACAGGGAGGAAATGAAAAACTGTTTTTT.

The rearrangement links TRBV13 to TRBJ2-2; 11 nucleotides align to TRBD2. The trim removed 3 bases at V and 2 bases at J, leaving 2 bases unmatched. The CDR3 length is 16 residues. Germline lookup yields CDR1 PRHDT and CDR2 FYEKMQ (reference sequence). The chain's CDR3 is CASSFGTSGNTGELFF. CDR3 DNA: TGTGCCAGCAGCTTTGGGACTAGCGGAAACACCGGGGAGCTGTTTTTT.

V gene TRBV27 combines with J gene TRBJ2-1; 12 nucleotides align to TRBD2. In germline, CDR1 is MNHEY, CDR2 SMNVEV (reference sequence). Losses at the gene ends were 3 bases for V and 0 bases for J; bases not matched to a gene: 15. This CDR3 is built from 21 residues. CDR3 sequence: CASSFQPPGLAGGSSYNEQFF. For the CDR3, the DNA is TGTGCCAGCAGTTTCCAACCTCCTGGGCTAGCGGGAGGGAGCTCCTACAATGAGCAGTTCTTC.

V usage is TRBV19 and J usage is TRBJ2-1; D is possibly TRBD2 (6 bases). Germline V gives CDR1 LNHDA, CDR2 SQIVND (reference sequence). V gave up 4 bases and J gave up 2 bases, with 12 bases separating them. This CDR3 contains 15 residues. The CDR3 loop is CASSSHSGTYNEQFF. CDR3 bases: TGTGCCAGTAGTAGTCATAGCGGTACCTACAATGAGCAGTTCTTC.

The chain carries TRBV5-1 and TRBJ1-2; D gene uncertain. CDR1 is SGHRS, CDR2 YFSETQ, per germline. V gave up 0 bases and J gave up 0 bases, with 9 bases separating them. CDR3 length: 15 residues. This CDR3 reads CASSLDAGSNYGYTF. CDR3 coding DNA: TGCGCCAGCAGCTTGGATGCGGGATCTAACTATGGCTACACCTTC.

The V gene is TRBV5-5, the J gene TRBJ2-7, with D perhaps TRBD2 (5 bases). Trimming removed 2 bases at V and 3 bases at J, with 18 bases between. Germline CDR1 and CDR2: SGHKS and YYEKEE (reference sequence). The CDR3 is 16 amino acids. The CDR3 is CASSFLVSGNFYEQYF. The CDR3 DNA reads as TGTGCCAGCAGCTTCCTTGTGTCGGGGAACTTCTACGAGCAGTACTTC.

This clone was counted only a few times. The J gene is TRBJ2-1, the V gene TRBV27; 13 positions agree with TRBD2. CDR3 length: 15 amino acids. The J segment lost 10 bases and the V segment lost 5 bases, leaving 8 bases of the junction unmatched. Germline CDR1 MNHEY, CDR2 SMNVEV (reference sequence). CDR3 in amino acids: CASSPWTSGSGEQFF. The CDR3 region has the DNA TGTGCCAGCAGTCCCTGGACTAGCGGGAGCGGGGAGCAGTTCTTC.

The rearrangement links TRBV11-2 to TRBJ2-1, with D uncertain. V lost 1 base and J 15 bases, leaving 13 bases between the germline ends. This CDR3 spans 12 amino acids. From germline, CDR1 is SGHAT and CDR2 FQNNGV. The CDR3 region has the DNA TGTGCCAGCAGCTTAGTCGGAGTAATAAGGTTCTTC. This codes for CASSLVGVIRFF.

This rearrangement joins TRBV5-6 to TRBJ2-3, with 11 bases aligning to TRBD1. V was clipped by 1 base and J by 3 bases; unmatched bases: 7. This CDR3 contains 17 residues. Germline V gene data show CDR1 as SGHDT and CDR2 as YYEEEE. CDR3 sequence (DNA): TGTGCCAGCAGCTTGAGGACAGGGGGCGCCCCAACAGATACGCAGTATTTT. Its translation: CASSLRTGGAPTDTQYF.